This T cell receptor beta chain was retrieved from a study of blood T cell repertoires in COVID-19. The CDR3 covers 14 residues. Germline CDR1 and CDR2: MNHEY and SVGAGI. V was clipped by 4 bases and J by 7 bases, with 14 bases between them. TCRdb keeps only in-frame clones here, not all; method: immunoSEQ multiplex PCR. The profile shows some 270,000 clones, more than 65% of them singletons. Recovered status in Cohort 3 required two negative PCRs, clearance, or symptom resolution. The TCR sequence derives from a man aged 50-59 years who had recovered from COVID-19. The chain has TRBV6-5 and TRBJ1-5; D is possibly TRBD1 (6 bases). The sample comprised PBMCs or T cells enriched from blood (not recorded which). CDR3 in amino acids: CASSWTVLGQPQHF. CDR3 nucleotides: TGTGCCAGCAGTTGGACAGTATTGGGGCAGCCCCAGCATTTT.